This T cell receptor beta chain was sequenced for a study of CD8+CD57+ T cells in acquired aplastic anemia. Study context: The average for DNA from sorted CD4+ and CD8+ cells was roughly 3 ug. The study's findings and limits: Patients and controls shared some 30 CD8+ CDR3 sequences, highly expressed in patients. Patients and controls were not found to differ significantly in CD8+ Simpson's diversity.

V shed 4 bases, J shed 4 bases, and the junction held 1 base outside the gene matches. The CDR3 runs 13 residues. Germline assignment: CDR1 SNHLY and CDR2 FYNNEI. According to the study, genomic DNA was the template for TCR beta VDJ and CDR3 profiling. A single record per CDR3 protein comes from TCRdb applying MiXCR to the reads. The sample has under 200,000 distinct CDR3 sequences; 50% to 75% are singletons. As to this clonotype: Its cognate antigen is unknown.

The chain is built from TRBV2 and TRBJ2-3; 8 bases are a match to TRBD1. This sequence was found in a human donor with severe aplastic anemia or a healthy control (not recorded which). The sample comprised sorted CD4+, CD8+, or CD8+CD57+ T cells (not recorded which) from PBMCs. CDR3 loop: CASSGTGPDTQYF. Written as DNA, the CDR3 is TGTGCCAGCAGTGGGACAGGGCCAGATACGCAGTATTTT.